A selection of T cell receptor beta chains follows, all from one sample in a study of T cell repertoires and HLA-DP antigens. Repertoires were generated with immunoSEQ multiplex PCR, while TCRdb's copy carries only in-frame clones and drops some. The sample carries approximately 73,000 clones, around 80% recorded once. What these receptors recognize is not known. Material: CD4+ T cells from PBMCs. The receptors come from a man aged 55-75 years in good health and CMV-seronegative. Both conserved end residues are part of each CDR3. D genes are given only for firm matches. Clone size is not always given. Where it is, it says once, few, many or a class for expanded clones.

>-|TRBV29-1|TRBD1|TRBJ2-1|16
TGCAGCGTTGAAGAAAGGCGGGGACAGGGGGCCTATGAGCAGTTCTTC
CSVEERRGQGAYEQFF
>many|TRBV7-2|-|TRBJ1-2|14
TGTGCCAGCAGCTTAGTCCGGGGGAACTATGGCTACACCTTC
CASSLVRGNYGYTF
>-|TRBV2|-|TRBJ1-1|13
TGTGCCAGCAGTGAATGGCAAAACACTGAAGCTTTCTTT
CASSEWQNTEAFF
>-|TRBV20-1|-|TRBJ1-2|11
TGCAGTGCTAGCGTTTGGGATGGCTACACCTTC
CSASVWDGYTF
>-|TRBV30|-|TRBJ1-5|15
TGTGCCTGGAGCCTATGGGGCCAGTCTTATCAGCCCCAGCATTTT
CAWSLWGQSYQPQHF
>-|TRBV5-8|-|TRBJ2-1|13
TGTGCCAGCAGCTTGCTCTACTACAATGAGCAGTTCTTC
CASSLLYYNEQFF
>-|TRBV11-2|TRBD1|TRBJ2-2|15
TGTGCCAGCAGCCGAAACAGGGGGCGGACCGGGGAGCTGTTTTTT
CASSRNRGRTGELFF
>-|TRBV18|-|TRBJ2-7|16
TGTGCCAGCTCACCCGAGTTAGTAGCGGAATTAAACGAGCAGTACTTC
CASSPELVAELNEQYF
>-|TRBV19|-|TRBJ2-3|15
TGTGCCAGTACCCAATCGCAGGGGAACACAGATACGCAGTATTTT
CASTQSQGNTDTQYF
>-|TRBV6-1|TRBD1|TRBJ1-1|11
TGTGCCAGCAGGGAACAGGGGGAAGCTTTCTTT
CASREQGEAFF
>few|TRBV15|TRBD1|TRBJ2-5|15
TGTGCCACCAGCAGCGCCGGGACAGGGGCAGAGACCCAGTACTTC
CATSSAGTGAETQYF
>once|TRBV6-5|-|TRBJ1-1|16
TGTGCCAGCAGTTACGACAGGCTCCGTCCGAACACTGAAGCTTTCTTT
CASSYDRLRPNTEAFF
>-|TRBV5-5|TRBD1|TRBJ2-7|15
TGTGCCAGCAGCTTGGCCGGTGGACAGGGCTACGAGCAGTACTTC
CASSLAGGQGYEQYF
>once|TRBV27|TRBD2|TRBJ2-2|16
TGTGCCAGCAGGTTTGGGGGACTAGCGAACGCCGGGGAGCTGTTTTTT
CASRFGGLANAGELFF
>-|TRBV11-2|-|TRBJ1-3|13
TGTGCCAGCAGCTTAGCCCCTCAAAACACCATATATTTT
CASSLAPQNTIYF
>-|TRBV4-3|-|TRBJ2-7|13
TGCGCCAGCAGCCAAGTTTTGGGGGACGAGCAGTACTTC
CASSQVLGDEQYF
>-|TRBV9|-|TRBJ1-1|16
TGTGCCAGCAGCGTATCTTCAGGGAACCACAACACTGAAGCTTTCTTT
CASSVSSGNHNTEAFF
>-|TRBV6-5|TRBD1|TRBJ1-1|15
TGTGCCAGCAGTCCGCGCCAGGGGGAGAACACTGAAGCTTTCTTT
CASSPRQGENTEAFF
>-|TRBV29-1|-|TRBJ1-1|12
TGCAGCGTTCTGGGGGAGAACACTGAAGCTTTCTTT
CSVLGENTEAFF
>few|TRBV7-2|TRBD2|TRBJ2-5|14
TGTGCCAGCAGCCCTCAAGGACTAGTTGAGACCCAGTACTTC
CASSPQGLVETQYF
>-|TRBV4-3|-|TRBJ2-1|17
TGCGCCAGCAGCCAAGACCTAGCGCCCACGGGGGAGAATGAGCAGTTCTTC
CASSQDLAPTGENEQFF
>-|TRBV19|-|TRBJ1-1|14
TGTGCCAGTAGTAGACCCGGGGCCGGCACTGAAGCTTTCTTT
CASSRPGAGTEAFF
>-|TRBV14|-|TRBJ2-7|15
TGTGCCAGCAGCCAAGGATTTGGCAGAACCTACGAGCAGTACTTC
CASSQGFGRTYEQYF